Described below is a single T cell receptor beta chain sequence and its context. This CDR3 region has 14 residues. V was cut by 7 bases and J by 7 bases, with 16 bases left in between. The data belong to a study of low-dose radiotherapy and immunotherapy resistance in tumors. As for the study in general: Fractions of 0.5 Gy went to Cohort 1 every 2 weeks, totaling 6.5 Gy. Dosing of intravenous cyclophosphamide at 200 mg/m2 occurred every two weeks and took place one day prior to radiation and immunotherapy.

First-strand cDNA relied on TRAV- and TRBV-specific primers spanning alpha and beta chains. Using a constant-region primer together with a V-primer adapter, TCRs were subjected to roughly 20 PCR cycles of amplification. After the mRNA was isolated, it was amplified using in vitro transcription. TCRdb reprocessed the reads via MiXCR and lists one record per CDR3 protein. Seen here are 60,000 to 90,000 distinct CDR3 sequences, roughly 30% observed once, and the top ten hold around 10%. Described time point: before trial treatment. The rearrangement joins TRBV12-3 or TRBV12-4 to TRBJ1-4; tentatively, D is TRBD1 (6 bases). The sequenced sample was PBMCs, obtained before treatment. The TCR originated in a female donor with ovarian cancer. The CDR3 region is CASTVTGGGEKLFF. CDR3 nucleotides: TGTGCCAGCACCGTGACAGGAGGAGGTGAAAAACTGTTTTTT.